One sample yielded the 5 T cell receptor beta chains listed below, sequenced in a study of T cells in Graves' hyperthyroidism and ophthalmopathy. What was amplified from RNA transcripts were TCR beta CDR3 regions. The HTBI primer set drove a first-round RT-PCR of the TCR CDR3. A single record per CDR3 protein comes from TCRdb applying MiXCR to the multiplex PCR reads. The top ten clones hold approximately 33% of a sample with about 290,000 distinct CDR3 sequences, over 15% of them seen once. The material sequenced was blood. The receptors here all came from a man aged 25-40 years with Graves' hyperthyroidism.

This clonotype was seen ten or more times. The V and J genes are TRBV18 and TRBJ2-1, with D unclear. Between the trimmed V and J ends, which lost 3 bases and 5 bases, there was a span of 11 bases. Germline lookup yields CDR1 KGHSH and CDR2 LQKENI. CDR3 length equals 14 residues. In nucleotides, the CDR3 is TGTGCCAGCTCACCGACGGGTTGGGACAATGAGCAGTTCTTC. Translated, it gives CASSPTGWDNEQFF.

This chain uses TRBV27 with TRBJ2-5, with D perhaps being TRBD1 or TRBD2 (5 bases each). CDR3 length: 14 residues. CDR1 is MNHEY and CDR2 is SMNVEV in the germline V gene (reference sequence). V lost 4 bases and J 4 bases, leaving 13 bases between the germline ends. CDR3 sequence reads: CASSYGGLRETQYF. CDR3 nucleotide sequence: TGTGCCAGCAGTTATGGGGGTTTACGAGAGACCCAGTACTTC.

As concerns this clonotype: A much larger clone lies a single base off, so this may be a read error. V usage is TRBV24-1 and J usage is TRBJ2-7, with no clear D. This CDR3 region has 16 residues. CDR1 is KGHDR and CDR2 is SFDVKD in the germline V gene. V lost 3 bases and J lost 5, with 19 bases in between. For the CDR3, the DNA is TGTGCCACCAGTGATCGGACGGAGTCTCTTACCCACGAGCAGTACTTC. Protein product: CATSDRTESLTHEQYF.

This clonotype has only one observation. The chain carries TRBV14 and TRBJ2-3; D perhaps matches TRBD2 (5 bases). This CDR3 has 15 residues. Per germline, CDR1 SGHDN and CDR2 FVKESK. The V and J ends lost 8 bases and 1 base respectively, with 16 bases between them. The CDR3 sequence is CASRAKWGGTDTQYF. The DNA of the CDR3 is TGTGCCAGCCGAGCGAAGTGGGGAGGCACAGATACGCAGTATTTT.

At least ten counts were recorded for this clonotype. The rearrangement joins TRBV7-9 to TRBJ2-5; 9 nucleotides line up with TRBD1. The CDR3 contains 15 residues. Germline V CDR1 and CDR2: SEHNR, FQNEAQ (reference sequence). Trimming cost V 5 bases and J 0 bases; bases outside gene matches: 4. CDR3 DNA: TGTGCCAGCAGCCCTCGGGACAGGGACCAAGAGACCCAGTACTTC. Protein: CASSPRDRDQETQYF.